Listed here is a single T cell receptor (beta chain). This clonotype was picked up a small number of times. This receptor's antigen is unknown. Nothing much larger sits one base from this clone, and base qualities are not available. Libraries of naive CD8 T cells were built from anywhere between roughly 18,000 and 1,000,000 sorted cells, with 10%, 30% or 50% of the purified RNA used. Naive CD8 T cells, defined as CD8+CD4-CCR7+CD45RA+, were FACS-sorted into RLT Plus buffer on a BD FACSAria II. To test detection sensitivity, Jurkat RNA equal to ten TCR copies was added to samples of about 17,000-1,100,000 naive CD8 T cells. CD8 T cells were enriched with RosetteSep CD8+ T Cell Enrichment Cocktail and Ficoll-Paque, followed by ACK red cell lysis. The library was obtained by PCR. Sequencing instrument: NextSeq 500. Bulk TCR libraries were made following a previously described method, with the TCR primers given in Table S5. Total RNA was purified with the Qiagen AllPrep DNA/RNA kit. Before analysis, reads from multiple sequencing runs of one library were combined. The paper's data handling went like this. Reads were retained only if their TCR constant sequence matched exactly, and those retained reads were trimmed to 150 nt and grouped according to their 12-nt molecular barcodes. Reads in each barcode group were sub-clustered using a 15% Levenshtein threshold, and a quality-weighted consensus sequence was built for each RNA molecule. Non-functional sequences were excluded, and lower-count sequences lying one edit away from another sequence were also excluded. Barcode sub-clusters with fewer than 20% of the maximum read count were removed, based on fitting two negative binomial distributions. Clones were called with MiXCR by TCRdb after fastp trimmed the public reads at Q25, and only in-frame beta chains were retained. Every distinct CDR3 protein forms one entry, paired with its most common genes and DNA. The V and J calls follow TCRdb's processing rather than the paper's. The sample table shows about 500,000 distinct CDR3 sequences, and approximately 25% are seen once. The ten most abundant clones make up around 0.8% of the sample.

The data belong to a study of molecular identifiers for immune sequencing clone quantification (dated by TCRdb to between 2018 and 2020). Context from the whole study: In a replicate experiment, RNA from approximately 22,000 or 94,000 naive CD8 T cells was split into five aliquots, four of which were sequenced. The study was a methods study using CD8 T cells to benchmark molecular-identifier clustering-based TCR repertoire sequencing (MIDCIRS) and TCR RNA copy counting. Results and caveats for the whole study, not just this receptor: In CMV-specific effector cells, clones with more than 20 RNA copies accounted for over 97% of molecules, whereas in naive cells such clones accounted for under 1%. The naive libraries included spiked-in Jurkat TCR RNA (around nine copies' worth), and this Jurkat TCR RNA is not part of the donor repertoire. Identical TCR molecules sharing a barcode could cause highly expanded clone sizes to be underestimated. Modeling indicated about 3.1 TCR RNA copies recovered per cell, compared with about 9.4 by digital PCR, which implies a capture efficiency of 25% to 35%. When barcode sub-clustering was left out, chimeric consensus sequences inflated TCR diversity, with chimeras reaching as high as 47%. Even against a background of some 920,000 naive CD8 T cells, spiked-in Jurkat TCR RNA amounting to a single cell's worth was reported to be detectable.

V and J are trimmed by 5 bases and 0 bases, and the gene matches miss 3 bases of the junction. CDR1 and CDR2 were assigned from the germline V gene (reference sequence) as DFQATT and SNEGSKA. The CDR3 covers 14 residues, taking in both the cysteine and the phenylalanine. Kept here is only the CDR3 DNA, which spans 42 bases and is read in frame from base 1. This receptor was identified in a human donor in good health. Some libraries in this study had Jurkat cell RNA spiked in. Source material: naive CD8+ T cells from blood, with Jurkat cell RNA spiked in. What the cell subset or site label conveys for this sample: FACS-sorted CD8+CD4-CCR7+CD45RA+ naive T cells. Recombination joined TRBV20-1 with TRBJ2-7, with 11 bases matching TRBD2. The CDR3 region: CSAHGTSGSYEQYF. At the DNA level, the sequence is TGCAGTGCTCACGGGACTAGCGGCTCCTACGAGCAGTACTTC.